This T cell receptor (beta chain) was retrieved from a study of blood T cells in healthy people across ages. Trimming took off 5 bases at V and 9 bases at J, with 18 bases between the two ends. The CDR3 extends over 13 amino acids. Germline CDR1 is DFQATT and CDR2 is SNEGSKA (reference sequence). Then a second PCR, running about 6 to 12 cycles, was carried out with a sample-barcoded 5' primer and a J-beta primer mix. TCRdb called the 5' RACE reads again in MiXCR, with one record for every CDR3 protein. The repertoire has over 950,000 distinct CDR3 sequences, around 54% of them found once; the top ten carry around a fifth.

The chain has TRBV20-1 and TRBJ2-3; D is possibly TRBD2 (7 bases). The TCR sequence derives from an older woman in good health. Sample: blood. The CDR3 DNA is TGCAGTGCTGTTACTAGCGCCACAGGGACGCAGTATTTT. Protein sequence: CSAVTSATGTQYF.